The rows below give T cell receptor beta chains drawn from one sample of a study of lymphopenia after photon versus proton radiotherapy. The method was immunoSEQ multiplex PCR; TCRdb's version includes in-frame clones alone and lacks a portion of them. The sample records roughly 18,000 clones, roughly 90% being singletons. The sequenced sample was peripheral blood, obtained from a patient treated with photon-based radiotherapy. The receptors stem from a woman in her 40s with cholangiocarcinoma. Each CDR3 is given without its conserved first and last residue. Size is omitted from some rows. Given values are once, few, many or a class for expanded clones.

TRBJ1-6	NA	TRBV5-6	ASSLPDSPLH
TRBJ1-1	once	TRBV4-2	ASSQPHTGMTEAF
TRBJ2-4	NA	TRBV25-1	ASSGPEDIQY
TRBJ2-1	NA	TRBV6-1	ASRGLAGHNEQF
TRBJ1-1	NA	TRBV30	AWSALVGGTVNTEAF
TRBJ1-2	NA	TRBV6-1	ASSGGQGARFHGYT
TRBJ1-2	NA	TRBV11-2	ASRVWNGSQYGYT
TRBJ1-3	NA	TRBV6-5	ASSYSTGGSGNTIY
TRBJ1-1	NA	TRBV27	ASSLSLRGTEAF
TRBJ1-5	NA	TRBV29-1	SAQGAPNQPQH
TRBJ1-5	few	TRBV5-1	ASSRGDQTNQPQH
TRBJ2-7	NA	TRBV11-1	ASSPVGTRSYEQY
TRBJ1-1	NA	TRBV7-9	ASSLTLGPGTEAF
TRBJ2-3	NA	TRBV29-1	SVRAAGGATDTQY
TRBJ1-1	once	TRBV5-4	ASSQDSRNTEAF
TRBJ1-2	NA	TRBV7-3	ASSPTGTKDGYT
TRBJ2-5	NA	TRBV2	ASSEIRDREETQY
TRBJ1-1	NA	TRBV30	AWSVGAGNTEAF
TRBJ2-5	NA	TRBV7-2	ASSLEGTSGGKYETQY